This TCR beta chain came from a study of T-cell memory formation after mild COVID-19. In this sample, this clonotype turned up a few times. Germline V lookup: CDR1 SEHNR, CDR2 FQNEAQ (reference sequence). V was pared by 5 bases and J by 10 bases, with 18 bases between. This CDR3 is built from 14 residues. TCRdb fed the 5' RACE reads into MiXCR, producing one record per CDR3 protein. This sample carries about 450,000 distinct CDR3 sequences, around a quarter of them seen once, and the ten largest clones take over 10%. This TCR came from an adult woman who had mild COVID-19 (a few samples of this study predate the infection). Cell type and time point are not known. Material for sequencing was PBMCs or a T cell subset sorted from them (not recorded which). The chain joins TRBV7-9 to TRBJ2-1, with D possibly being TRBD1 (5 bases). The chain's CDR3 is CASSLWQGPREQFF. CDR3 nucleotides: TGTGCCAGCAGCCTATGGCAGGGTCCGAGGGAGCAGTTCTTC. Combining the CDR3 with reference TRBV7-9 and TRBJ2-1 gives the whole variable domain DTGVSQNPRHKITKRGQNVTFRCDPISEHNRLYWYRQTLGQGPEFLTYFQNEAQLEKSRLLSDRFSAERPKGSFSTLEIQRTEQGDSAMYLCASSLWQGPREQFFGPGTRLTVL.